These T cell receptor beta chains were read from a single sample in a study of technical replicates of blood from a handful of donors. Measured with immunoSEQ multiplex PCR; TCRdb has only the in-frame clones, and not every one. The sample shows around 70,000 clones, approximately 95% of them seen only once. The sequenced material came from T cells isolated from PBMCs. The receptors were sampled from a human donor in good health. CDR3s include the opening cysteine and the closing phenylalanine or tryptophan. The order of the fields is D gene, J gene, V gene, clone size, CDR3 protein, CDR3 DNA. A D gene is named only where the DNA matches it firmly. Clone size, where shown, is once, few, many, or a class for clones that have expanded.

NA TRBJ2-5 TRBV29-1 once CSVEILVRETQYF TGCAGCGTTGAGATACTAGTCCGAGAGACCCAGTACTTC
TRBD2 TRBJ2-7 TRBV4-1 NA CASSQAERGPGEQYF TGCGCCAGCAGCCAAGCCGAGCGGGGGCCGGGGGAGCAGTACTTC
NA TRBJ1-3 TRBV13 NA CASSLGRVRNTIYF TGTGCCAGCAGCTTAGGCAGGGTGAGAAACACCATATATTTT
NA TRBJ1-1 TRBV2 NA CASNLFGGPTEAFF TGTGCCAGCAATCTGTTCGGGGGTCCGACTGAAGCTTTCTTT
TRBD2 TRBJ2-3 TRBV5-1 NA CASSRLAGLSTDTQYF TGCGCCAGCAGCAGGCTAGCGGGGTTGAGCACAGATACGCAGTATTTT
NA TRBJ1-2 TRBV25-1 NA CASSEGGGVRYGYTF TGTGCCAGCAGTGAAGGAGGTGGGGTACGCTATGGCTACACCTTC
TRBD2 TRBJ2-5 TRBV9 NA CASSVSGGRETQYF TGTGCCAGCAGCGTTAGCGGGGGGCGGGAGACCCAGTACTTC
NA TRBJ1-1 TRBV5-1 NA CASSRTADEAFF TGCGCCAGCAGCAGAACAGCAGATGAAGCTTTCTTT
NA TRBJ1-1 TRBV9 NA CASTPGPTNTEAFF TGTGCCAGCACCCCGGGTCCGACGAACACTGAAGCTTTCTTT
NA TRBJ2-7 TRBV14 NA CASSQARHEQYF TGTGCCAGCAGCCAAGCGCGGCACGAGCAGTACTTC
TRBD1 TRBJ2-2 TRBV13 NA CASSLLQGAWANTGELFF TGTGCCAGCAGCTTATTACAGGGGGCATGGGCGAACACCGGGGAGCTGTTTTTT
TRBD1 TRBJ2-5 TRBV6-1 NA CASSDLAGGLETQYF TGTGCCAGCAGTGATTTAGCAGGGGGCTTGGAGACCCAGTACTTC
TRBD2 TRBJ2-1 TRBV5-1 NA CASSLALAGGRDEQFF TGCGCCAGCAGCTTAGCCCTAGCGGGCGGGAGAGATGAGCAGTTCTTC
TRBD1 TRBJ1-1 TRBV19 few CASSDRANTEAFF TGTGCCAGTAGCGACAGGGCGAACACTGAAGCTTTCTTT
NA TRBJ2-7 TRBV7-8 NA CASSPWRGEYEQYF TGTGCCAGCAGCCCTTGGCGGGGTGAATACGAGCAGTACTTC
NA TRBJ2-3 TRBV4-2 NA CAGRPRGDTQYF TGTGCCGGACGGCCGAGGGGGGATACGCAGTATTTT
NA TRBJ2-5 TRBV30 NA CARDQSGTQYF TGTGCCCGGGATCAGTCGGGGACCCAGTACTTC
NA TRBJ1-3 TRBV5-1 NA CASSFNYREGTGNTIYF TGCGCCAGCAGCTTTAACTACAGGGAAGGGACTGGAAACACCATATATTTT
TRBD1 TRBJ1-5 TRBV28 NA CASSSTGVTKPIHQPQHF TGTGCCAGCAGTTCGACAGGGGTTACCAAACCAATTCATCAGCCCCAGCATTTT
NA TRBJ2-7 TRBV29-1 NA CSVDLAGTYEQYF TGCAGCGTTGACCTGGCGGGGACCTACGAGCAGTACTTC
TRBD1 TRBJ1-1 TRBV27 once CASSSGTGWGLTEAFF TGTGCCAGCAGTTCGGGGACAGGGTGGGGATTGACTGAAGCTTTCTTT
TRBD2 TRBJ2-1 TRBV7-9 NA CASSFGSGGDEQFF TGTGCCAGCAGCTTCGGTAGCGGGGGAGATGAGCAGTTCTTC
NA TRBJ2-7 TRBV28 NA CASSLRGAYEQYF TGTGCCAGCAGTCTCCGTGGAGCCTACGAGCAGTACTTC